This T cell receptor (beta chain) was found in a study of blood T cell repertoires in COVID-19. Study background: Samples taken during acute and convalescent COVID-19 were collected in the United States, Italy and Spain. The cDNA or gDNA used as material had been derived from T cells, B-cell-depleted T cells, or PBMCs.

In the authors' workflow: It was from reference gene primer amplification that nucleated cell counts were estimated. Method: immunoSEQ multiplex PCR; TCRdb's copy keeps in-frame clones and lacks some. That table gives V, J and clone size, and the DNA gave D and trimming. The sample contains 75,000 to 85,000 clones, about 86% of which appear only once. J was trimmed by 5 bases and V by 5 bases; bases with no gene match: 6. CDR1 and CDR2 from the germline V gene are MNHEY and SMNVEV (reference sequence). The CDR3 extends over 15 amino acids. The TCR sequence derives from a human donor in a cohort sampled during active COVID-19. Sequencing was done on a sample of peripheral blood. V and J are TRBV27 and TRBJ1-6, with 7 bases identical to TRBD1. The CDR3 loop reads CASSLEGANNSPLHF. Here the CDR3 DNA reads TGTGCCAGCAGTCTCGAGGGGGCGAATAATTCACCCCTCCACTTT.